The present T cell receptor beta chain was sequenced within a study of vaccination effects on CD4 cells after COVID-19. Study-wide context: Before sequencing took place, the ViraFEST assay used viral peptide pools to expand antigen-specific CD4+ T cells. Culturing of around 2 million PBMC per well took place with approximately 10 IU/ml IL-2 and approximately 10 ug/ml peptides. Broader study findings: Healthy vaccinees had only 1 of 255 vaccine-induced clones cross-react with common cold coronaviruses.

The CDR3 extends over 14 amino acids. Trimming stripped 0 bases from V and 5 bases from J, with 10 bases between. From germline, CDR1 is WNHNN and CDR2 SYGVQD (reference sequence). Following culture for approximately ten days, CD4+ T cells were isolated. Participants got two doses of BNT162b2 or mRNA-1273 vaccine. Sequenced by immunoSEQ multiplex PCR; TCRdb stores in-frame clones only, minus some. The repertoire has roughly 41,000 clones, around 73% of them found once; the top ten carry 6% to 8.5%. A word on this clone: Its antigen is currently unknown.

The sample here was CD4+ T cells from PBMCs cultured without peptide, taken after COVID-19 vaccination. The sequence was collected from a human donor who received a COVID-19 vaccine. The rearrangement uses TRBV10-1 and TRBJ2-5; tentative D call: TRBD2 (6 bases). The CDR3 region is CASSESGLAETQYF. Written as DNA, the CDR3 is TGCGCCAGCAGTGAGTCGGGCCTAGCGGAGACCCAGTACTTC.